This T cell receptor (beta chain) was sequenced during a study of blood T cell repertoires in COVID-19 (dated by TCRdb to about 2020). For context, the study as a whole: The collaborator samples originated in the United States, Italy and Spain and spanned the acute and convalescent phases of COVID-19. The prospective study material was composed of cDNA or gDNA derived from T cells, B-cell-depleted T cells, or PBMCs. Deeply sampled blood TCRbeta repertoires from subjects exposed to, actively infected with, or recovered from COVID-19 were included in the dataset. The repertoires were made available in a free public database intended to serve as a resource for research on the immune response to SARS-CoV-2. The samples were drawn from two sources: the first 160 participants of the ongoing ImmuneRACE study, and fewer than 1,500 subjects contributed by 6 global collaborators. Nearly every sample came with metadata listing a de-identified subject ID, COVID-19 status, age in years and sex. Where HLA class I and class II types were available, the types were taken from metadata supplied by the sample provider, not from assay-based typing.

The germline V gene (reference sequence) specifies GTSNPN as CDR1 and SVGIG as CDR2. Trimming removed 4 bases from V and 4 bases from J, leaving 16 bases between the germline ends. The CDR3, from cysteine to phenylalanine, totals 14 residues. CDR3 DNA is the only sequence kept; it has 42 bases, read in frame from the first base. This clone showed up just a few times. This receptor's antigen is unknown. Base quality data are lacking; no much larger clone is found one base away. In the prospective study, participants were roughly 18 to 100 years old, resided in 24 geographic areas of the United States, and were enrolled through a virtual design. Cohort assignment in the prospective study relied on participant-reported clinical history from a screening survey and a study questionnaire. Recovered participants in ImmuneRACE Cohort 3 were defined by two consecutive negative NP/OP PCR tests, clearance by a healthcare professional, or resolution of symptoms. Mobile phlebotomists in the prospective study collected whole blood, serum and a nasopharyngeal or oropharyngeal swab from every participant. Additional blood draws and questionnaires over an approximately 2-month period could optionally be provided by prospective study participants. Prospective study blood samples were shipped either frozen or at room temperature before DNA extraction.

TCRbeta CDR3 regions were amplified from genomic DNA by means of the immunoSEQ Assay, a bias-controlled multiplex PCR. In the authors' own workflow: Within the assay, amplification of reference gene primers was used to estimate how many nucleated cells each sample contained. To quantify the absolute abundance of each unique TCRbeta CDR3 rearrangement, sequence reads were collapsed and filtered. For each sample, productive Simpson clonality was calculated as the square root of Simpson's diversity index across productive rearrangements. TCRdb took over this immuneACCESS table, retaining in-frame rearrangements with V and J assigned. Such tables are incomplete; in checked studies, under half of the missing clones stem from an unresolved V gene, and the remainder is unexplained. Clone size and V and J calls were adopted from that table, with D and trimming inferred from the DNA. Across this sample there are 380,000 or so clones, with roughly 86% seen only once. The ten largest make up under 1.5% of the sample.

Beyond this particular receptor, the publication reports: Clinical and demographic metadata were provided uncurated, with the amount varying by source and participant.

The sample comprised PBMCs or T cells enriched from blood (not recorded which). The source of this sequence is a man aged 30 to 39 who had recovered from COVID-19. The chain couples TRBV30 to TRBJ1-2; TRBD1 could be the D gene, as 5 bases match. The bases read TGTGCCTGGAATAGACAGCCAGATGGCTATGGCTACACCTTC. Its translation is CAWNRQPDGYGYTF.